The 22 T cell receptor beta chains in this list originate from one sample, sequenced in a study of T-cell reconstitution after alpha-beta-depleted transplantation in children. Unique molecular identifiers tagged the TCRbeta library. One entry per CDR3 protein results from TCRdb running MiXCR on the PCR reads. Altogether about 610,000 distinct CDR3 sequences are present, roughly a tenth being singletons, with the ten largest covering 3.5% to 5%. The source was PBMCs from the stem cell graft donor, collected from the stem cell graft. These receptors were obtained from a human donor who donated a stem cell graft to a child with acute myeloid leukemia.

The chain joins TRBV27 to TRBJ2-6; the match to TRBD1 covers 9 bases. The CDR3 runs 17 residues. Trimming cost V 6 bases and J 6 bases; bases outside gene matches: 12. Germline V gives CDR1 MNHEY, CDR2 SMNVEV (reference sequence). The DNA for the CDR3 is TGTGCCAGCAGAACCGACTACAGGGGGCAGGAGGCCAACGTCCTGACTTTC. This encodes CASRTDYRGQEANVLTF.

This clonotype was seen a handful of times. The rearrangement uses TRBV28 and TRBJ2-7, with D hard to call. The V end was cut by 6 bases, the J end by 0 bases, with 18 bases between. This CDR3 is 16 amino acids long. Germline V gene sequence: CDR1 MDHEN, CDR2 SYDVKM. CDR3 sequence (DNA): TGTGCCAGCAGCCATGTTATCAGGTGGGCCTCCTACGAGCAGTACTTC. It specifies CASSHVIRWASYEQYF.

Only a few counts were recorded for this clonotype. The chain joins TRBV30 to TRBJ2-4, with 10 bases matching TRBD2. CDR3 length equals 13 residues. V trimming: 1 base; J trimming: 13 bases; junction bases outside the gene matches: 7. Germline V gene data show CDR1 as GTSNPN and CDR2 as SVGIG (reference sequence). The CDR3 bases are TGTGCCTGGAGTGCGGTAGCGGGAGGCCAACAGTACTTC. Encoded protein: CAWSAVAGGQQYF.

This clonotype has at least ten counts. The chain couples TRBV5-1 to TRBJ2-4, with 7 bases that match TRBD1. The CDR3 sequence is 14 residues long. Looked up from germline, CDR1 is SGHRS and CDR2 is YFSETQ. With V trimmed by 0 bases and J by 8 bases, 5 bases remained unmatched. CDR3 loop: CASSLEQGWDIQYF. CDR3 DNA sequence: TGCGCCAGCAGCTTGGAACAGGGGTGGGACATTCAGTACTTC.

This sequence joins TRBV7-8 and TRBJ2-1; TRBD2 is a possible D gene (5 bases). CDR1 SGHVS and CDR2 FQNEAQ come from the germline V gene. The CDR3 sequence is 15 residues long. Trimming took off 6 bases at V and 4 bases at J, with 16 bases between the two ends. The CDR3 nucleotides are TGTGCCAGCAGTTATGGACTGGCCAAGTACAATGAGCAGTTCTTC. Translation gives CASSYGLAKYNEQFF. The complete variable domain, with remaining parts taken from reference TRBV7-8 and TRBJ2-1, reads GAGVSQSPRYKVAKRGQDVALRCDPISGHVSLFWYQQALGQGPEFLTYFQNEAQLDKSGLPSDRFFAERPEGSVSTLKIQRTQQEDSAVYLCASSYGLAKYNEQFFGPGTRLTVL.

This clonotype was detected a few times. This sequence joins TRBV6-6 and TRBJ2-1; D is unclear. Trimming pared 6 bases from V and 5 bases from J, leaving 8 bases between. The CDR3 is 12 residues long. In germline, CDR1 is MNHNY, CDR2 SVGAGI (reference sequence). The CDR3 is CASRRRNNEQFF. CDR3 nucleotide sequence: TGTGCCAGCAGGAGGCGGAACAATGAGCAGTTCTTC.

This clonotype occurred a few times. CDR3 nucleotide sequence: TGTGCCAGCAGTGTCAATTCCTACGAGCAGTACTTC. It encodes CASSVNSYEQYF. V gene TRBV12-3 or TRBV12-4 combines with J gene TRBJ2-7; D unclear. Trimming pared 5 bases from V and 1 base from J, leaving 6 bases between. The CDR3 sequence is 12 residues long.

The gene calls are TRBV20-1 and TRBJ1-6; D perhaps matches TRBD1 (6 bases). The CDR3 is made up of 15 amino acids. Trimming took off 5 bases at V and 8 bases at J, with 19 bases between the two ends. In germline, CDR1 is DFQATT, CDR2 SNEGSKA (reference sequence). As DNA, the CDR3 is TGCAGTGCTTCCCAGGTAGCGGACAGAGATTCACCCCTCCACTTT. It encodes CSASQVADRDSPLHF.

This chain connects TRBV2 to TRBJ2-3; 11 bases map to TRBD2. The CDR3 consists of 15 residues. The V gene end was trimmed by 3 bases and the J gene end by 9 bases; junction bases not matched to a gene: 8. Looked up from germline, CDR1 is SNHLY and CDR2 is FYNNEI. CDR3 DNA: TGTGCCAGCAGTGAGACTAGCGGGACGTCGGGGACGCAGTATTTT. Translated, it gives CASSETSGTSGTQYF.

The V call is TRBV29-1, the J call TRBJ2-7, with 8 bases aligning to TRBD2. The V gene's germline CDR1 is SQVTM and CDR2 ANQGSEA. The CDR3 has 13 amino acids. V trimming: 4 bases; J trimming: 5 bases; junction bases outside the gene matches: 7. Here the CDR3 DNA reads TGCAGCGTTGTTCCCAGCGGGAGAAACGAGCAGTACTTC. Translated, it gives CSVVPSGRNEQYF.

The chain links TRBV27 to TRBJ1-2; no definite D call. The CDR3 consists of 11 residues. Trimming removed 5 bases at V and 7 bases at J, with 8 bases between. Germline V CDR1 and CDR2: MNHEY, SMNVEV (reference sequence). The CDR3 region has the DNA TGTGCCAGCAGTGGCCAGAGTGGCTACACCTTC. Protein sequence: CASSGQSGYTF.

This clonotype has just a few counts. The V call is TRBV18, the J call TRBJ1-1; D is possibly TRBD1 (6 bases). Per germline, CDR1 KGHSH and CDR2 LQKENI. V lost 0 bases, J lost 5 bases, and 10 bases lay in between. The CDR3 is 14 amino acids. CDR3 DNA: TGTGCCAGCTCACCACCCACAGGGTTTACTGAAGCTTTCTTT. Amino acid sequence: CASSPPTGFTEAFF.

This clonotype was detected a few times. The V gene is TRBV7-2, the J gene TRBJ2-5, with 8 bases fitting TRBD2. The CDR3 is made up of 14 amino acids. V gave up 3 bases and J gave up 2 bases; unmatched junction bases: 2. The V gene's germline CDR1 is SGHTA and CDR2 FQGNSA. CDR3 sequence: CASSFTSGQETQYF. Written as DNA, the CDR3 is TGTGCCAGCAGCTTCACTAGCGGTCAAGAGACCCAGTACTTC.

This clonotype was detected ten times or more. The rearrangement joins TRBV6-1 to TRBJ2-7; tentative D call: TRBD2 (6 bases). Germline V gene sequence: CDR1 MNHNS, CDR2 SASEGT. V was shortened by 5 bases and J by 1 base, with 12 bases between the two germline ends. The CDR3 covers 14 residues. The CDR3 reads CASSLSGKSYEQYF. Here the CDR3 DNA reads TGTGCCAGCAGTCTTAGCGGAAAGTCCTACGAGCAGTACTTC.

V is TRBV29-1 and J is TRBJ2-7; TRBD2 matches at 10 bases. J lost 4 bases, V lost 4 bases, and 16 bases had no gene match. Germline CDR1 SQVTM, CDR2 ANQGSEA. This CDR3 spans 17 amino acids. The CDR3 bases are TGCAGCGTTGTTGGTTTGGGACTAGCGTCCGGGCGTTACGAGCAGTACTTC. Residues: CSVVGLGLASGRYEQYF.

This clonotype came up a few times. This sequence joins TRBV29-1 and TRBJ2-2; 13 bases line up with TRBD2. The CDR3 extends over 14 amino acids. The germline V gene has CDR1 SQVTM and CDR2 ANQGSEA. The V gene end was trimmed by 6 bases and the J gene end by 4 bases; junction bases not matched to a gene: 2. The CDR3 sequence: CSVGLAGTTGELFF. For the CDR3, the DNA is TGCAGCGTGGGACTAGCGGGAACCACCGGGGAGCTGTTTTTT.

The V call is TRBV6-1, the J call TRBJ1-5; no firm D call. V lost 4 bases to trimming and J lost 2 bases, with 12 bases between them. This CDR3 contains 15 residues. In germline, CDR1 is MNHNS, CDR2 SASEGT. The CDR3 loop is CASSGFPGGNQPQHF. The CDR3 coding sequence is TGTGCCAGCAGTGGTTTCCCCGGAGGCAATCAGCCCCAGCATTTT.

This sequence joins TRBV12-3 or TRBV12-4 and TRBJ1-1; 8 positions agree with TRBD1. The CDR3 runs to 14 residues. J lost 11 bases, V lost 2 bases, and 10 bases had no gene match. This CDR3 reads CASSLTWRTGKAFF. The DNA of the CDR3 is TGTGCCAGCAGTTTAACATGGCGGACAGGGAAGGCTTTCTTT.

The chain recombines TRBV30 with TRBJ2-1; D may be TRBD2 (6 bases). CDR1 GTSNPN and CDR2 SVGIG come from the germline V gene (reference sequence). There are 12 residues in the CDR3. V was cut by 2 bases and J by 8 bases, with 10 bases left in between. Written as DNA, the CDR3 is TGTGCCTGGAGTACAACGGGGGATGAGCAGTTCTTC. Its protein product is CAWSTTGDEQFF.

The J gene is TRBJ2-7, the V gene TRBV7-6, with D uncertain. Trimming pared 1 base from V and 3 bases from J, leaving 10 bases between. Germline CDR1 and CDR2: SGHVS and FNYEAQ. The CDR3 totals 14 residues. CDR3: CASSLGPDGYEQYF. In nucleotides, the CDR3 is TGTGCCAGCAGCTTAGGCCCGGATGGCTACGAGCAGTACTTC.

This chain connects TRBV7-2 to TRBJ2-1; TRBD2 is a possible D gene (6 bases). This CDR3 is 15 amino acids long. The V end lost 5 bases, the J end lost 6 bases, and 17 bases lay between the germline ends. CDR1 SGHTA and CDR2 FQGNSA come from the germline V gene. CDR3 in DNA: TGTGCCAGCAGCCCTCGGAGGGCGGTTTCCAATGAGCAGTTCTTC. It is translated as CASSPRRAVSNEQFF. Variable domain in full (rest from reference TRBV7-2 and TRBJ2-1): GAGVSQSPSNKVTEKGKDVELRCDPISGHTALYWYRQSLGQGLEFLIYFQGNSAPDKSGLPSDRFSAERTGGSVSTLTIQRTQQEDSAVYLCASSPRRAVSNEQFFGPGTRLTVL.

The chain combines TRBV15 with TRBJ2-3, with D possibly matching TRBD2 (6 bases). The CDR3 runs to 18 residues. Germline CDR1 and CDR2: LNHNV and YYDKDF (reference sequence). V was clipped by 0 bases and J by 2 bases, with 18 bases between them. The CDR3 is CATSRDRSASAFTDTQYF. The CDR3 DNA sequence: TGTGCCACCAGCAGAGATAGGTCGGCTAGCGCTTTCACAGATACGCAGTATTTT.